One sample yielded the 22 T cell receptor beta chains listed below, sequenced in a study of shared clonotypes between healthy human individuals. Profiled with immunoSEQ multiplex PCR; TCRdb holds only in-frame clones, not every one. The repertoire holds millions of clones, with 85% to 95% as singletons. The sequencing input was naive CD4+ T cells sorted from blood. The subset is: CD45RA+ positively selected. The receptors were gathered from a man aged 18 to 29 in good health.

This chain uses TRBV9 with TRBJ2-2; D might be TRBD1 (6 bases). Trimming left V 2 bases short and J 5 bases short, with 10 bases between. The germline V gene encodes CDR1 SGDLS and CDR2 YYNGEE. The CDR3 has 14 residues. CDR3 DNA sequence: TGTGCCAGCAGCGTCAGTAGGGGGACCGGGGAGCTGTTTTTT. It is translated as CASSVSRGTGELFF. The whole variable domain, remainder taken from reference TRBV9 and TRBJ2-2, is DSGVTQTPKHLITATGQRVTLRCSPRSGDLSVYWYQQSLDQGLQFLIQYYNGEERAKGNILERFSAQQFPDLHSELNLSSLELGDSALYFCASSVSRGTGELFFGEGSRLTVL.

The chain is built from TRBV28 and TRBJ2-1; the D is unclear. The CDR3 runs 13 residues. CDR1 is MDHEN, CDR2 SYDVKM, per germline. Deletions cut 4 bases from V and 9 bases from J, with 13 bases between. The CDR3 loop is CASSSEIGIEQFF. The CDR3 coding sequence is TGTGCCAGCAGTTCCGAAATAGGGATTGAGCAGTTCTTC.

The V call is TRBV5-1, the J call TRBJ2-1, with D unclear. Germline V gene sequence: CDR1 SGHRS, CDR2 YFSETQ. CDR3 length: 14 residues. Trimming removed 0 bases at V and 2 bases at J, with 6 bases between. The CDR3: CASSLVQTYNEQFF. The DNA for the CDR3 is TGCGCCAGCAGCTTGGTACAAACCTACAATGAGCAGTTCTTC.

The chain has TRBV7-2 and TRBJ2-1; 7 bases agree with TRBD1. The germline V gene encodes CDR1 SGHTA and CDR2 FQGNSA. With V trimmed by 9 bases and J by 0 bases, 8 bases remained unmatched. This CDR3 has 15 amino acids. This CDR3 is CASSRGQSSYNEQFF. The CDR3 DNA reads as TGTGCCAGTTCGAGGGGACAGAGCTCCTACAATGAGCAGTTCTTC.

V gene TRBV10-2 combines with J gene TRBJ2-3; TRBD1 agrees at 10 bases. CDR1 and CDR2 (germline): WSHSY, SAAADI. The CDR3 is 15 amino acids. Trimming cost V 5 bases and J 2 bases; bases outside gene matches: 4. As DNA, the CDR3 is TGCGCCAGCAGTAGACAGGGGGCCCTCACAGATACGCAGTATTTT. Protein: CASSRQGALTDTQYF.

The chain couples TRBV5-1 to TRBJ1-1; tentatively, D is TRBD1 (5 bases). The ends were cut back, 4 bases at V and 1 base at J, with 11 bases in the middle. The CDR3 extends over 14 amino acids. Germline V gene sequence: CDR1 SGHRS, CDR2 YFSETQ. In DNA, the CDR3 is TGCGCCAGCAGCCCCATTGGGGGGAACACTGAAGCTTTCTTT. Its protein product is CASSPIGGNTEAFF.

A remark on this clone: Within the sample, other DNA sequences also encode this same CDR3. This chain links TRBV6-5 with TRBJ2-3; D is ambiguous. The CDR3 has 14 amino acids. CDR1 and CDR2 (germline): MNHEY, SVGAGI. With 0 bases removed from V and 2 bases from J, the gap between germline ends came to 6 bases. In DNA, the CDR3 is TGTGCCAGCAGTTACTCCCCTACCACAGATACGCAGTATTTT. It codes for CASSYSPTTDTQYF.

This chain links TRBV15 with TRBJ2-7, with D possibly being TRBD2 (5 bases). There are 13 residues in the CDR3. CDR1 is LNHNV, CDR2 YYDKDF, per germline (reference sequence). Trimming left V 6 bases short and J 0 bases short, with 9 bases between. The CDR3 DNA is TGTGCCACCAGTATGGGGAGCTCCTACGAGCAGTACTTC. Amino acid sequence: CATSMGSSYEQYF.

The chain links TRBV4-1 to TRBJ1-1; the D gene is possibly TRBD1 (6 bases). This CDR3 has 16 residues. Trimming removed 3 bases from V and 2 bases from J, with 16 bases in between. Germline V gene sequence: CDR1 MGHRA, CDR2 YSYEKL. CDR3 in amino acids: CASSQTGTPRNTEAFF. The DNA for the CDR3 is TGCGCCAGCAGCCAGACCGGGACACCCCGAAACACTGAAGCTTTCTTT.

The chain combines TRBV6-1 with TRBJ1-6; a weak D match, TRBD1 (6 bases). Trimming took 1 base from V and 2 from J, leaving 15 bases between them. Germline V gene sequence: CDR1 MNHNS, CDR2 SASEGT. CDR3 size: 18 residues. DNA for the CDR3: TGTGCCAGCAGTGAAGGGGGGCTCGGGTTTGCCTATAATTCACCCCTCCACTTT. Translated, it gives CASSEGGLGFAYNSPLHF.

V is TRBV19 and J is TRBJ2-7, with D perhaps TRBD2 (5 bases). The length of the CDR3 is 17 residues. Per germline, CDR1 LNHDA and CDR2 SQIVND (reference sequence). The V end was cut by 1 base, the J end by 0 bases, with 16 bases between. The CDR3 bases are TGTGCCAGTAGTATAGTGGTCGGGGAAACCCTCTCCTACGAGCAGTACTTC. It yields the protein CASSIVVGETLSYEQYF. Together with reference TRBV19 and TRBJ2-7, the CDR3 gives the full variable domain: DGGITQSPKYLFRKEGQNVTLSCEQNLNHDAMYWYRQDPGQGLRLIYYSQIVNDFQKGDIAEGYSVSREKKESFPLTVTSAQKNPTAFYLCASSIVVGETLSYEQYFGPGTRLTVT.

The chain recombines TRBV5-1 with TRBJ2-2; a possible D gene is TRBD1 (5 bases). V lost 5 bases to trimming and J lost 1 base, with 15 bases between them. The CDR3 consists of 16 residues. CDR1 is SGHRS, CDR2 YFSETQ, per germline. The CDR3 loop is CASRPTGHLNTGELFF. CDR3 nucleotide sequence: TGCGCCAGCAGGCCTACAGGACACCTGAACACCGGGGAGCTGTTTTTT.

The chain is built from TRBV28 and TRBJ2-7; D is possibly TRBD2 (6 bases). The V gene lost 5 bases and the J gene lost 3 bases, with 14 bases spanning the gap. The CDR3 is 14 amino acids. Germline CDR1 reads MDHEN; CDR2 reads SYDVKM. The CDR3 bases are TGTGCCAGCAGTCCCCTTCGGGGAGGCTACGAGCAGTACTTC. The encoded protein is CASSPLRGGYEQYF.

The rearrangement uses TRBV11-2 and TRBJ2-1, with 8 bases identical to TRBD2. The CDR3 runs 15 residues. J lost 4 bases, V lost 1 base, and 3 bases had no gene match. Germline loops: CDR1 SGHAT, CDR2 FQNNGV. DNA for the CDR3: TGTGCCAGCAGCTTAGGGACTAGCTATTACAATGAGCAGTTCTTC. Amino acids: CASSLGTSYYNEQFF.

This chain uses TRBV6-1 with TRBJ1-3; D is ambiguous. CDR3 length: 14 residues. Germline assignment: CDR1 MNHNS and CDR2 SASEGT. V lost 7 bases, J lost 0 bases, and 10 bases lay in between. CDR3: CASTAVSSGNTIYF. The CDR3 nucleotides are TGTGCCAGCACCGCAGTAAGCTCTGGAAACACCATATATTTT.

The chain's CDR3 is CASRQAGGADTQYF. The CDR3 DNA reads as TGCGCCAGTCGCCAAGCGGGAGGAGCAGATACGCAGTATTTT. The chain couples TRBV5-1 to TRBJ2-3; 9 positions match TRBD2. CDR3 length: 14 residues. Germline V gives CDR1 SGHRS, CDR2 YFSETQ. With 8 bases clipped from V and 4 bases from J, the junction kept 8 bases outside the gene matches.

This chain uses TRBV6-1 with TRBJ2-7; D remains ambiguous. Trimming took 3 bases from V and 12 from J, leaving 18 bases between them. There are 13 residues in the CDR3. The germline gives CDR1 MNHNS, CDR2 SASEGT. The CDR3 loop is CASSERSQNLLYF. CDR3 nucleotide sequence: TGTGCCAGCAGTGAGCGATCACAAAACCTACTGTACTTC.

The rearrangement joins TRBV7-9 to TRBJ1-3; D unresolved. Germline-derived CDR1 and CDR2 are SEHNR and FQNEAQ (reference sequence). CDR3 size: 17 residues. Trimming removed 5 bases from V and 0 bases from J, with 17 bases in between. This CDR3 reads CASSPPAGLLSGNTIYF. The CDR3 nucleotides are TGTGCCAGCAGCCCGCCCGCCGGCCTCCTCTCTGGAAACACCATATATTTT.

This chain connects TRBV7-9 to TRBJ2-4; TRBD1 matches 12 bases. Per the germline V gene, CDR1 is SEHNR and CDR2 is FQNEAQ (reference sequence). The CDR3 contains 13 residues. The V and J ends lost 6 bases and 14 bases, in that order; junction bases with no gene match: 8. The CDR3 DNA follows: TGTGCCAGCAGGCCGGGACAGGGGGCGCGGAAGTACTTC. It codes for CASRPGQGARKYF.

V is TRBV5-8 and J is TRBJ1-4; perhaps TRBD1 as D (6 bases). CDR3 length: 16 amino acids. The V gene lost 3 bases and the J gene lost 8 bases, with 20 bases spanning the gap. Germline V gene data show CDR1 as SGHTS and CDR2 as YDEGEE. CDR3 residues: CASSSNPRGSGEKLFF. In DNA form, the CDR3 reads TGTGCCAGCAGCTCCAACCCCAGGGGCTCGGGCGAAAAACTGTTTTTT.

The chain joins TRBV30 to TRBJ2-7; perhaps TRBD2 as D (6 bases). V was pared by 7 bases and J by 5 bases, with 18 bases between. The CDR3 contains 13 residues. In germline, CDR1 is GTSNPN, CDR2 SVGIG (reference sequence). The chain's CDR3 is CASGRDWADEQYF. For the CDR3, the DNA is TGTGCCTCGGGCCGGGACTGGGCCGACGAGCAGTACTTC. Looking up the rest from reference TRBV30 and TRBJ2-7 gives the full variable domain: SQTIHQWPATLVQPVGSPLSLECTVEGTSNPNLYWYRQAAGRGLQLLFYSVGIGQISSEVPQNLSASRPQDRQFILSSKKLLLSDSGFYLCASGRDWADEQYFGPGTRLTVT.

The rearrangement uses TRBV9 and TRBJ1-6; tentative D call: TRBD1 (6 bases). Germline V gene sequence: CDR1 SGDLS, CDR2 YYNGEE. V was pared by 4 bases and J by 9 bases, with 14 bases between. The CDR3 sequence is 14 residues long. Written as DNA, the CDR3 is TGTGCCAGCAGCCCAGATACAGGGAGTTCACCCCTCCACTTT. Residues: CASSPDTGSSPLHF.